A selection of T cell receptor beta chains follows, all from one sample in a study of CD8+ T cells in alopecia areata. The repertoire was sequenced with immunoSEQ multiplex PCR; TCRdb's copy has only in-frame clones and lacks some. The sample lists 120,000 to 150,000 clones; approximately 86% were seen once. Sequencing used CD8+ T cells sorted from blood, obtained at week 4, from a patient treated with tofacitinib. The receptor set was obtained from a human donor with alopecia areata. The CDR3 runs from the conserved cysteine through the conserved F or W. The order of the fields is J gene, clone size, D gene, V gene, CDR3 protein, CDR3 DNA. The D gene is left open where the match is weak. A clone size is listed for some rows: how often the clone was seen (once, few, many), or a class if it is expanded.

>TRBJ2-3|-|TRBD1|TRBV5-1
CASNSGDRAADTQYF
TGCGCCAGCAACTCCGGGGACAGGGCCGCAGATACGCAGTATTTT
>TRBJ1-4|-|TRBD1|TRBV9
CATGPGEGAMNEKLFF
TGTGCCACAGGCCCGGGAGAGGGGGCGATGAATGAAAAACTGTTTTTT
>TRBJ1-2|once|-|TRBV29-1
CSVGQDYGYTF
TGCAGCGTTGGACAGGACTATGGCTACACCTTC
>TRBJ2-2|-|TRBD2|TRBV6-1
CASQELAGDLELFF
TGTGCCAGCCAGGAACTAGCGGGGGATTTGGAGCTGTTTTTT
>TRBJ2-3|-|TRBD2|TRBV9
CASSVDPAGGTDTQYF
TGTGCCAGCAGCGTAGACCCAGCGGGGGGCACAGATACGCAGTATTTT
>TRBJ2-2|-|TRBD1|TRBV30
CAWTRLPFDRAVTGELFF
TGTGCCTGGACTCGCCTGCCATTTGACAGGGCGGTTACCGGGGAGCTGTTTTTT
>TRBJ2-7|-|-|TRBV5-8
CASRHRAQNIYEQYF
TGTGCCAGCAGACACCGGGCCCAAAACATTTACGAGCAGTACTTC
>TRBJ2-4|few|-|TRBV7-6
CASSPNRGLNIQYF
TGTGCCAGCAGCCCGAATCGGGGGCTAAACATTCAGTACTTC
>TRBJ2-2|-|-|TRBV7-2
CASSLLVNTGELFF
TGTGCCAGCAGCTTACTAGTAAACACCGGGGAGCTGTTTTTT
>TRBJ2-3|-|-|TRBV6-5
CASSATGYSTDTQYF
TGTGCCAGCAGTGCCACAGGGTACAGCACAGATACGCAGTATTTT
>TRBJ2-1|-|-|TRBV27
CASSFYGGYEQFF
TGTGCCAGCAGTTTTTACGGGGGCTATGAGCAGTTCTTC
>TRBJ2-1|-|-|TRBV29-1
CSVEEPKSAEQFF
TGCAGCGTTGAAGAGCCCAAATCGGCTGAGCAGTTCTTC
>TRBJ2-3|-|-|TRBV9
CASSDWKGGTQYF
TGTGCCAGCAGCGATTGGAAGGGAGGTACGCAGTATTTT
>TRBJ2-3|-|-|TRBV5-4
CASSPMGDTQYF
TGTGCCAGCAGCCCGATGGGGGATACGCAGTATTTT
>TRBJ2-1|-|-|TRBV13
CASSFRGYTNEQFF
TGTGCCAGCAGCTTTAGGGGGTACACCAATGAGCAGTTCTTC
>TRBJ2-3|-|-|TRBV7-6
CASGTSTDTQYF
TGTGCCAGCGGGACTAGCACAGATACGCAGTATTTT
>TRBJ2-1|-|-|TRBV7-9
CASSPGYNEQFF
TGTGCCAGCAGCCCAGGCTACAATGAGCAGTTCTTC
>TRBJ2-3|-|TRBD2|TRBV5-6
CASSWMTSGADTQYF
TGTGCCAGCAGCTGGATGACTAGCGGGGCAGATACGCAGTATTTT
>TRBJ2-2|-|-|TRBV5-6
CASSLSPGWMAGELFF
TGTGCCAGCAGCTTGTCCCCGGGATGGATGGCCGGGGAGCTGTTTTTT
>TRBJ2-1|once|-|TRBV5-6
CASSPTGPRLDEQFF
TGTGCCAGCAGCCCTACAGGGCCAAGACTTGATGAGCAGTTCTTC
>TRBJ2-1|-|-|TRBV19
CASSWSLYNEQFF
TGTGCCAGTAGTTGGTCTCTCTACAATGAGCAGTTCTTC
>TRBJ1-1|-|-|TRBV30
CAWSVGFGVATEAFF
TGTGCCTGGAGTGTAGGCTTCGGGGTTGCCACTGAAGCTTTCTTT
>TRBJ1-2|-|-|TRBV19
CASSVQSREGYTF
TGTGCCAGTAGTGTACAGTCACGAGAAGGCTACACCTTC
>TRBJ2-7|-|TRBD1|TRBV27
CASSTKPGQGPYEQYF
TGTGCCAGCAGTACTAAACCGGGACAGGGGCCCTACGAGCAGTACTTC
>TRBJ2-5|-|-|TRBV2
CASSEFLLEETQYF
TGTGCCAGCAGCGAATTTCTTCTAGAAGAGACCCAGTACTTC
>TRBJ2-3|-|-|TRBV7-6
CASSLGASTDTQYF
TGTGCCAGCAGCTTAGGAGCTAGCACAGATACGCAGTATTTT
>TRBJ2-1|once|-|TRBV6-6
CASSDLSAPGEQFF
TGTGCCAGCAGCGACCTATCAGCGCCAGGTGAGCAGTTCTTC
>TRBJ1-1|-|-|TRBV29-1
CSVEPPGGPRYTEAFF
TGCAGCGTTGAACCCCCGGGGGGGCCTAGATACACTGAAGCTTTCTTT
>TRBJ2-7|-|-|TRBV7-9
CASSLVRQDHEQYF
TGTGCCAGCAGCTTAGTTCGCCAGGACCACGAGCAGTACTTC
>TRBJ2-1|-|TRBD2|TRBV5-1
CASSLVLAGDVEQFF
TGCGCCAGCAGCTTGGTACTAGCGGGAGATGTTGAGCAGTTCTTC
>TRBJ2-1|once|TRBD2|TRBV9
CASSDSGDYNEQFF
TGTGCCAGCAGCGATAGCGGGGACTACAATGAGCAGTTCTTC
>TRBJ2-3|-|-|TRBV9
CASSAGAAGTDTQYF
TGTGCCAGCAGCGCAGGGGCAGCTGGTACAGATACGCAGTATTTT
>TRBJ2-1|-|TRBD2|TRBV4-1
CASSHEARLAGGPEQFF
TGCGCCAGCAGCCATGAAGCCCGACTAGCGGGAGGACCTGAGCAGTTCTTC
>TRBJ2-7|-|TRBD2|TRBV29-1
CSGAGLAGVPDEQYF
TGCAGCGGCGCCGGACTAGCCGGCGTCCCAGACGAGCAGTACTTC
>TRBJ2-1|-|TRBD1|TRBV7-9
CASSLVMGQADNEQFF
TGTGCCAGCAGCTTAGTTATGGGACAGGCTGACAATGAGCAGTTCTTC
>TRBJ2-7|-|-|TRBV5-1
CASSLVGGTYEQYF
TGCGCCAGCAGCCTGGTTGGGGGGACCTACGAGCAGTACTTC
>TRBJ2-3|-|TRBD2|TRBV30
CAWMKLDSGSIYTQYF
TGTGCCTGGATGAAATTGGATAGCGGGAGTATATATACGCAGTATTTT
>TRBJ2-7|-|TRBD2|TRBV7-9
CASSTTEREVGEQYF
TGTGCCAGCAGCACCACTGAGCGGGAGGTAGGGGAGCAGTACTTC
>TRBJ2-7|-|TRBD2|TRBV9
CASSVGLAVTYEQYF
TGTGCCAGCAGCGTAGGACTAGCGGTTACCTACGAGCAGTACTTC
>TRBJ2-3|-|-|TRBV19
CASWGDASTDTQYF
TGTGCCAGTTGGGGGGACGCCAGCACAGATACGCAGTATTTT
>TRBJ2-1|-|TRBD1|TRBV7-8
CASSPGQGANEQFF
TGTGCCAGCAGCCCAGGACAGGGGGCAAATGAGCAGTTCTTC
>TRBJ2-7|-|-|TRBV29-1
CSVDVGTEYEQYF
TGCAGCGTTGATGTTGGGACCGAGTACGAGCAGTACTTC
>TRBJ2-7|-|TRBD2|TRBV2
CASSDTSGREYEQYF
TGTGCCAGCAGTGATACTAGCGGGAGAGAGTACGAGCAGTACTTC
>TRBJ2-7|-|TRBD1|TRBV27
CASSSRDSSYEQYF
TGTGCCAGCAGTTCACGGGACAGTTCCTACGAGCAGTACTTC
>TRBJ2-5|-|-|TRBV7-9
CASSSELVIETQYF
TGTGCCAGCAGCTCGGAATTGGTAATAGAGACCCAGTACTTC